There are a few counts of the clone carrying this T cell receptor (beta chain). The antigen remains undetermined. This specimen comes from a study of early T cells in non-severe SARS-CoV-2 infection. About the study: Bulk RNA taken from unsorted whole blood was sequenced, leaving chains unpaired.

The study's findings and limits: VDJdb-based matching was biased toward anti-spike CD8 responses and missed private and CD4 specificities.

TCRdb recomputed calls from the 5' RACE reads with MiXCR, one row per CDR3 protein. The top ten clones hold 7% to 9% of a sample with just under 85,000 distinct CDR3 sequences, under 11% of them seen once. The V gene end was trimmed by 5 bases and the J gene end by 2 bases; junction bases not matched to a gene: 4. The germline V gene has CDR1 KGHDR and CDR2 SFDVKD. CDR3 length: 15 amino acids. The receptor comes from an adult who was a healthcare worker with PCR-confirmed SARS-CoV-2 infection or an uninfected control (not recorded which). The starting material was whole blood, obtained at baseline. The V and J genes are TRBV24-1 and TRBJ2-5; 10 bases line up with TRBD2. CDR3 in DNA: TGTGCCACCAGTGGTAGCGGGAGGTCTCAAGAGACCCAGTACTTC. It encodes CATSGSGRSQETQYF.